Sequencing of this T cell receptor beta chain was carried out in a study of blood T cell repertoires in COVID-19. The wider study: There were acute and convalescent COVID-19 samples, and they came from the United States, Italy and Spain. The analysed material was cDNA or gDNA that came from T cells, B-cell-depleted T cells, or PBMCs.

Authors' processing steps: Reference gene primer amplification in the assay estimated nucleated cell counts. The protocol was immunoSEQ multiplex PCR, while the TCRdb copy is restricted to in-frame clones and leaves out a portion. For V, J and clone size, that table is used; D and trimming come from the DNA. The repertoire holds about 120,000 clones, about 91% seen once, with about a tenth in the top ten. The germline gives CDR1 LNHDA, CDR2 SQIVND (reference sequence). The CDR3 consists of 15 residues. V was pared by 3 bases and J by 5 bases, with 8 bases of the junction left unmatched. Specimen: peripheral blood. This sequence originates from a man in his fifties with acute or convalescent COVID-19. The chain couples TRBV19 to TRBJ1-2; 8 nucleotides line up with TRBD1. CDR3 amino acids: CASSIGQGTWYGYTF. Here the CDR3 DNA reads TGTGCCAGTAGTATTGGACAGGGAACTTGGTATGGCTACACCTTC.